This T cell receptor (beta chain) was recovered during a study of human T cells and chemical hapten exposure. Study at large: From small differences in pooled library volume came most of the variation in per-sample TCR yields. Study-level results: TCRs at a frequency above 1 in 1000 stayed unchanged with DPC sensitization.

This clonotype is a singleton in its sample. Antigen specificity is unknown. Single cDNA molecules in the library carried unique molecular identifiers attached during preparation. How the authors handled the data: TCR counts had a median of about 100,000 per sample and spanned roughly 20,000 to 690,600. MiXCR, run by TCRdb on the RACE reads, gives a single entry per CDR3 protein. The authors' filters were not applied to this entry. The repertoire consists of 35,000 to 50,000 distinct CDR3 sequences, with about 3.7% occurring once and the leading ten covering 5.6%. As for time point: healthy volunteer bleed at 6 weeks. Someone pulled total RNA out of unfractionated whole blood. Germline V lookup: CDR1 MDHEN, CDR2 SYDVKM. CDR3 length: 14 amino acids. V was pared by 5 bases and J by 4 bases, with 15 bases between.

This TCR was recovered from a human donor in good health. Some clones in this sample may be carry-over from other donors' samples. This chain connects TRBV28 to TRBJ2-7; D is tentatively TRBD1 or TRBD2 (5 bases each). Material for sequencing was whole blood. CDR3 bases: TGTGCCAGCAGTCAGTGGGGACCGCAATACGAGCAGTACTTC. Translating it yields CASSQWGPQYEQYF.